Sequencing of this T cell receptor beta chain was carried out in a study of human CD4 T cells and Enterobacteriaceae. The germline CDR1 and CDR2 sequences are MDHEN and SYDVKM. This CDR3 has 16 residues. V lost 6 bases, J lost 0 bases, and 18 bases lay in between. Memory CD4+ T cells were sorted as all CD4+ cells except CD45RA+CCR7+CD95- naive cells, over 95% pure. Some clones are missing from TCRdb's copy, which holds only in-frame ones; the method was immunoSEQ multiplex PCR. The data hold 25,000 to 30,000 clones, with roughly 80% observed a single time. The chain uses TRBV28 and TRBJ2-7; D is tentatively TRBD1 or TRBD2 (5 bases each). Sequences were obtained from memory CD4+ T cells from blood. The origin of this receptor is a human donor in good health. CDR3 sequence reads: CASSYIIGTASYEQYF. CDR3 DNA sequence: TGTGCCAGCAGCTATATAATCGGGACGGCCTCCTACGAGCAGTACTTC.